Below, one T cell receptor beta chain is given with its context. The data belong to a study of blood T cell repertoires in COVID-19. Study as a whole: The samples span acute and convalescent COVID-19 from the United States, Italy and Spain.

The CDR3 contains 13 residues. V gave up 5 bases and J gave up 0 bases, with 8 bases separating them. Germline V gene data show CDR1 as SEHNR and CDR2 as FQNEAQ (reference sequence). The repertoire was sequenced with immunoSEQ multiplex PCR; TCRdb's copy has only in-frame clones and lacks some. Here the sample spans about 90,000 clones, approximately 90% being singletons. The sample taken for sequencing was peripheral blood. The source of this sequence is a human donor with active COVID-19. The donor label of this sample is uncertain. The chain has TRBV7-9 and TRBJ2-7; D perhaps matches TRBD1 (6 bases). In DNA, the CDR3 is TGTGCCAGCAGCCCGGACAGCTCCTACGAGCAGTACTTC. Its translation: CASSPDSSYEQYF. The full variable domain, with the rest looked up from reference TRBV7-9 and TRBJ2-7, is DTGVSQNPRHKITKRGQNVTFRCDPISEHNRLYWYRQTLGQGPEFLTYFQNEAQLEKSRLLSDRFSAERPKGSFSTLEIQRTEQGDSAMYLCASSPDSSYEQYFGPGTRLTVT.